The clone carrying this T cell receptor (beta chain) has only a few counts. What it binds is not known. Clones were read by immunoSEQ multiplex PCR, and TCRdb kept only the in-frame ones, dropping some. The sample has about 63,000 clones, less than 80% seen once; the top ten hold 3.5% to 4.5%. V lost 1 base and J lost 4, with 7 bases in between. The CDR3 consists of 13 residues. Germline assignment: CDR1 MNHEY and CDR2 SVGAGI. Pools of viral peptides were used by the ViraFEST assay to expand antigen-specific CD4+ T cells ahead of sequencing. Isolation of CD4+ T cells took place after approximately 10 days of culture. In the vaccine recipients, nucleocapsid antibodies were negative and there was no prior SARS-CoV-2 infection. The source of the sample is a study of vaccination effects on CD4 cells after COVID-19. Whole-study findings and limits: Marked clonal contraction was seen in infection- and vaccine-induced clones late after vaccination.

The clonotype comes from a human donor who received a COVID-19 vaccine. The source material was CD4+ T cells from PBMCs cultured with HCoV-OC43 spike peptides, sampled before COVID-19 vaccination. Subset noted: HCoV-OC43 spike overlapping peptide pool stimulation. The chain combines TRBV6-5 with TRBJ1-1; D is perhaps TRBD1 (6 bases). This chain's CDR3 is CASSYFRGTEAFF. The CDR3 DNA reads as TGTGCCAGCAGTTACTTCAGGGGCACTGAAGCTTTCTTT.